This entry lists 32 T cell receptor beta chains sequenced from one sample in a study of vaccination effects on CD4 cells after COVID-19. No antigens are known for them. Under the ViraFEST assay, PBMC were stimulated with viral peptide pools so that antigen-specific CD4+ T cells expanded. Sequencing was performed afterwards. Isolation of CD4+ T cells took place after around 10 days of culture. Clones were sequenced by immunoSEQ multiplex PCR, and TCRdb holds only the in-frame ones, with some missing. The sample has about 61,000 clones, 81% seen once. This material consisted of CD4+ T cells from PBMCs cultured with HCoV-229E spike peptides, taken before COVID-19 vaccination. The receptors come from a human donor who received a COVID-19 vaccine.

V is TRBV27 and J is TRBJ2-5, with 9 bases that match TRBD2. V lost 6 bases, J lost 7 bases, and 21 bases stayed unmatched. The CDR3 is made up of 18 amino acids. Looked up from germline, CDR1 is MNHEY and CDR2 is SMNVEV (reference sequence). The chain's CDR3 is CASSFAGLGGGAPVTQYF. CDR3 nucleotide sequence: TGTGCCAGCAGCTTCGCAGGGTTAGGCGGGGGGGCCCCCGTGACCCAGTACTTC.

This clone occurred once. The gene calls are TRBV15 and TRBJ2-5; the D gene could be TRBD1 or TRBD2 (7 bases each). CDR1 and CDR2 (germline): LNHNV, YYDKDF (reference sequence). The CDR3 extends over 13 amino acids. The ends were cut back, 3 bases at V and 10 bases at J, with 15 bases in the middle. The CDR3 region has the DNA TGTGCCACCAGCAGGTCAGGGGGGGCGGGCCAGTACTTC. It codes for CATSRSGGAGQYF.

The genes are TRBV5-5 and TRBJ2-1, with 7 bases that match TRBD1. The germline CDR1 and CDR2 sequences are SGHKS and YYEKEE (reference sequence). CDR3 size: 15 residues. V dropped 0 bases and J dropped 4; count of bases not matched to a gene: 4. CDR3: CASSLVGQEYNEQFF. The CDR3 nucleotides are TGTGCCAGCAGCTTGGTCGGACAGGAGTACAATGAGCAGTTCTTC.

A few counts support this clone. The CDR3 here is CASSLVFSGGGAVETQYF. CDR3 nucleotide sequence: TGTGCCAGCAGCTTAGTCTTTAGTGGCGGGGGGGCCGTAGAGACCCAGTACTTC. The chain joins TRBV7-2 to TRBJ2-5; 9 positions match TRBD2. V trimming: 1 base; J trimming: 4 bases; junction bases outside the gene matches: 13. The CDR3 loop spans 18 amino acids. The germline CDR1 and CDR2 sequences are SGHTA and FQGNSA.

V and J are TRBV5-5 and TRBJ1-1; 12 positions agree with TRBD1. This CDR3 is built from 18 residues. J was trimmed by 1 base and V by 4 bases; bases with no gene match: 11. Germline values: CDR1 SGHKS, CDR2 YYEKEE (reference sequence). The DNA for the CDR3 is TGTGCCAGCAGCCCCGTGGGGGGACAGGGGGCACGGAACACTGAAGCTTTCTTT. It yields the protein CASSPVGGQGARNTEAFF.

This chain links TRBV29-1 with TRBJ1-1, with D unresolved. The CDR3 length is 13 residues. Between the trimmed V and J ends, which lost 4 bases and 0 bases, there was a span of 9 bases. The germline gives CDR1 SQVTM, CDR2 ANQGSEA. The CDR3 sequence: CSVGKVLNTEAFF. CDR3 nucleotide sequence: TGCAGCGTTGGAAAAGTTTTGAACACTGAAGCTTTCTTT. The full variable domain, its missing parts supplied by reference TRBV29-1 and TRBJ1-1, is SAVISQKPSRDICQRGTSLTIQCQVDSQVTMMFWYRQQPGQSLTLIATANQGSEATYESGFVIDKFPISRPNLTFSTLTVSNMSPEDSSIYLCSVGKVLNTEAFFGQGTRLTVV.

This clone appeared a single time. The chain combines TRBV4-1 with TRBJ2-5; 7 nucleotides align to TRBD2. V shed 1 base and J 5 bases; nucleotides not matched to a gene: 7. The CDR3 is 15 amino acids. The V gene's germline CDR1 is MGHRA and CDR2 YSYEKL. The CDR3 bases are TGCGCCAGCAGCCAAGGGGGCAGGGAGGGGGAGACCCAGTACTTC. The encoded protein is CASSQGGREGETQYF.

The chain couples TRBV18 to TRBJ2-3; D is undetermined. The V end was cut by 2 bases, the J end by 0 bases, with 9 bases between. The CDR3 totals 15 residues. Germline CDR1 KGHSH, CDR2 LQKENI. As DNA, the CDR3 is TGTGCCAGCTCACCAATGGGTGTCAGCACAGATACGCAGTATTTT. Protein sequence: CASSPMGVSTDTQYF.

V is TRBV7-8 and J is TRBJ1-2, with D perhaps matching TRBD1 (6 bases). Germline CDR1 SGHVS, CDR2 FQNEAQ. This CDR3 has 15 residues. Trimming pared 4 bases from V and 4 bases from J, leaving 16 bases between. The CDR3 here is CASSSKADSFYGYTF. In nucleotides, the CDR3 is TGTGCCAGCAGCTCTAAGGCGGACAGTTTCTATGGCTACACCTTC.

This clone turned up a few times. This chain connects TRBV4-2 to TRBJ1-6; TRBD1 is a possible D gene (6 bases). Germline V gene data show CDR1 as LGHNA and CDR2 as YNFKEQ. V was trimmed by 6 bases and J by 8 bases, leaving 14 bases between them. CDR3 length: 14 amino acids. The CDR3 DNA sequence: TGTGCCAGCAGAGGGGGGGGCAGGGATTCACCCCTCCACTTT. It translates to CASRGGGRDSPLHF.

The chain carries TRBV7-2 and TRBJ2-5; D remains ambiguous. Trimming removed 5 bases at V and 5 bases at J, with 12 bases between. Germline-derived CDR1 and CDR2 are SGHTA and FQGNSA. The CDR3 sequence is 13 residues long. The CDR3 region is CASSPQSFETQYF. CDR3 coding DNA: TGTGCCAGCAGCCCTCAGTCGTTCGAGACCCAGTACTTC.

The chain recombines TRBV6-9 with TRBJ1-5; D is unresolved. Germline CDR1 is MNHGY and CDR2 is SVAAGI. The CDR3 is made up of 11 amino acids. V lost 6 bases and J lost 4, with 4 bases in between. The CDR3 nucleotides are TGTGCCAGCAGGGGTAATCAGCCCCAGCATTTT. Translation gives CASRGNQPQHF.

This chain connects TRBV6-5 to TRBJ1-1; 7 bases line up with TRBD1. CDR3 size: 15 residues. With 7 bases clipped from V and 4 bases from J, the junction kept 12 bases outside the gene matches. The germline CDR1 and CDR2 sequences are MNHEY and SVGAGI. DNA for the CDR3: TGTGCCAGCACCCGGAGGTCAGGGGGTTCCACTGAAGCTTTCTTT. Protein product: CASTRRSGGSTEAFF.

The rearrangement links TRBV18 to TRBJ2-5; weak D call: TRBD1 (5 bases). V lost 1 base and J lost 4, with 10 bases in between. Germline-derived CDR1 and CDR2 are KGHSH and LQKENI. This CDR3 contains 14 residues. CDR3 DNA sequence: TGTGCCAGCTCACCACAGACAGCTAGAGAGACCCAGTACTTC. Residues: CASSPQTARETQYF.

The chain employs TRBV5-4 and TRBJ1-2; 7 bases fit TRBD1. Germline-derived CDR1 and CDR2 are SGHNT and YYREEE (reference sequence). Trimming took 0 bases from V and 8 from J; bases not matched to a gene: 7. This CDR3 region has 14 residues. The CDR3 loop is CASSLGQGPEGYTF. In nucleotides, the CDR3 is TGTGCCAGCAGCTTGGGACAGGGCCCGGAAGGCTACACCTTC.

The rearrangement joins TRBV5-1 to TRBJ2-5; D perhaps matches TRBD1 (5 bases). The CDR3 loop spans 15 amino acids. Germline V gives CDR1 SGHRS, CDR2 YFSETQ. V dropped 4 bases and J dropped 5 bases, with 18 bases sitting between them. The CDR3 protein is CASSLNAGSDETQYF. The CDR3 nucleotides read TGCGCCAGCAGCCTAAACGCAGGGTCAGACGAGACCCAGTACTTC.

V and J are TRBV7-8 and TRBJ2-3; 10 positions match TRBD2. This CDR3 has 18 residues. In germline, CDR1 is SGHVS, CDR2 FQNEAQ. J gave up 2 bases and V 0 bases, and 8 bases lay outside the gene matches. This CDR3 is CASSLALVAGGLTDTQYF. In DNA form, the CDR3 reads TGTGCCAGCAGCTTAGCGCTGGTAGCGGGGGGCCTCACAGATACGCAGTATTTT.

CDR3 protein: CASSLARWGRDEKLFF. The CDR3 DNA sequence: TGCGCCAGCAGCTTGGCCCGTTGGGGCAGGGATGAAAAACTGTTTTTT. The chain combines TRBV5-1 with TRBJ1-4, with D possibly being TRBD1 (5 bases). V was cut by 0 bases and J by 6 bases, with 15 bases left in between. The CDR3 consists of 16 residues. Germline CDR1 reads SGHRS; CDR2 reads YFSETQ. The full variable domain, completed using reference TRBV5-1 and TRBJ1-4, is KAGVTQTPRYLIKTRGQQVTLSCSPISGHRSVSWYQQTPGQGLQFLFEYFSETQRNKGNFPGRFSGRQFSNSRSEMNVSTLELGDSALYLCASSLARWGRDEKLFFGSGTQLSVL.

The chain couples TRBV28 to TRBJ2-3; no clear D gene. This CDR3 is built from 14 residues. Germline-derived CDR1 and CDR2 are MDHEN and SYDVKM. V lost 10 bases to trimming and J lost 9 bases, with 23 bases between them. CDR3 nucleotide sequence: TGTGCCACCCAGTTTCCCCCGGGCATGGGGACGCAGTATTTT. Its translation: CATQFPPGMGTQYF.

The V call is TRBV3-1 (or the pseudogene TRBV3-2), the J call TRBJ2-3, with D unclear. V dropped 0 bases and J dropped 3 bases, with 7 bases sitting between them. CDR3 size: 14 residues. Germline CDR1 and CDR2: LGHDT and YNNKEL (reference sequence). The CDR3 DNA sequence: TGTGCCAGCAGCCAAGATATCCTGACAGATACGCAGTATTTT. Its protein product is CASSQDILTDTQYF.

This clone was observed a few times. The chain uses TRBV2 and TRBJ1-4, with D maybe TRBD1 (6 bases). Trimming left V 3 bases short and J 7 bases short, with 12 bases between. The CDR3 is 14 residues long. From germline, CDR1 is SNHLY and CDR2 FYNNEI. The CDR3 sequence: CASSDRGWSEKLFF. For the CDR3, the DNA is TGTGCCAGCAGTGACAGGGGATGGAGTGAAAAACTGTTTTTT.

The CDR3 reads CAIHSGGQETQYF. The CDR3 coding sequence is TGTGCCATTCATAGCGGGGGTCAAGAGACCCAGTACTTC. The chain links TRBV10-3 to TRBJ2-5, with TRBD2 identical over 9 bases. CDR1 is ENHRY, CDR2 SYGVKD, per germline. The CDR3 runs to 13 residues. V lost 9 bases to trimming and J lost 2 bases; unmatched junction nucleotides: 4.

The chain recombines TRBV10-3 with TRBJ1-5; D call uncertain. Trimming cost V 0 bases and J 4 bases, with 7 bases left between them. The length of the CDR3 is 14 residues. CDR1 is ENHRY and CDR2 is SYGVKD in the germline V gene. CDR3 coding DNA: TGTGCCATCAGTGAGTCCTTGGTTAATCAGCCCCAGCATTTT. This encodes CAISESLVNQPQHF.

The rearrangement uses TRBV6-5 and TRBJ1-2, with a possible D match to TRBD1 (5 bases). The V end was cut by 9 bases, the J end by 3 bases, with 11 bases between. The CDR3 has 12 residues. Germline CDR1 MNHEY, CDR2 SVGAGI. This CDR3 reads CASADRDYGYTF. The DNA of the CDR3 is TGTGCCAGTGCCGACAGAGACTATGGCTACACCTTC.

The gene calls are TRBV6-2 or TRBV6-3 and TRBJ2-7; TRBD1 is a possible D gene (5 bases). The V gene lost 2 bases and the J gene lost 4 bases, with 15 bases spanning the gap. The CDR3 totals 15 residues. The germline V gene has CDR1 MNHEY and CDR2 SVGEGT. DNA of the CDR3: TGTGCCAGCAGTTACGGGCAGGGTGTACGATACGAGCAGTACGTC. Protein: CASSYGQGVRYEQYV.

The rearrangement uses TRBV19 and TRBJ2-5, with D perhaps matching TRBD1 (5 bases). Germline V CDR1 and CDR2: LNHDA, SQIVND (reference sequence). The ends were cut back, 11 bases at V and 1 base at J, with 17 bases in the middle. This CDR3 comprises 14 residues. CDR3 region: CASAGQGGQETQYF. The CDR3 DNA is TGTGCCTCAGCCGGGCAGGGTGGCCAAGAGACCCAGTACTTC.

J is TRBJ1-1 and V is TRBV19, with D tentatively TRBD1 (5 bases). Germline V gene data show CDR1 as LNHDA and CDR2 as SQIVND (reference sequence). CDR3 length: 13 residues. Deletions cut 5 bases from V and 4 bases from J, with 11 bases between. Written as DNA, the CDR3 is TGTGCCAGTAGTCAGTCCAGGGTCACTGAAGCTTTCTTT. It codes for CASSQSRVTEAFF. Complete variable domain (other parts from reference TRBV19 and TRBJ1-1): DGGITQSPKYLFRKEGQNVTLSCEQNLNHDAMYWYRQDPGQGLRLIYYSQIVNDFQKGDIAEGYSVSREKKESFPLTVTSAQKNPTAFYLCASSQSRVTEAFFGQGTRLTVV.

V usage is TRBV11-2 and J usage is TRBJ1-1; D unclear. V was clipped by 4 bases and J by 0 bases, with 12 bases between them. Germline V gene data show CDR1 as SGHAT and CDR2 as FQNNGV. The CDR3 contains 15 residues. CDR3 protein: CASSSSREVNTEAFF. CDR3 nucleotides: TGTGCCAGCAGCTCCTCCCGGGAGGTGAACACTGAAGCTTTCTTT.

The chain links TRBV7-2 to TRBJ2-1; D is possibly TRBD2 (5 bases). CDR1 and CDR2 from the germline V gene are SGHTA and FQGNSA. The V end was cut by 2 bases, the J end by 1 base, with 9 bases between. The CDR3 covers 15 residues. CDR3 amino acids: CASSLTTGSYNEQFF. CDR3 nucleotides: TGTGCCAGCAGCTTAACGACGGGGTCCTACAATGAGCAGTTCTTC. The entire variable domain, with the rest obtained from reference TRBV7-2 and TRBJ2-1, is as follows: GAGVSQSPSNKVTEKGKDVELRCDPISGHTALYWYRQSLGQGLEFLIYFQGNSAPDKSGLPSDRFSAERTGGSVSTLTIQRTQQEDSAVYLCASSLTTGSYNEQFFGPGTRLTVL.

The chain combines TRBV7-9 with TRBJ2-7, with D hard to call. The germline V and J ends were trimmed by 5 bases and 4 bases, with 18 bases remaining between them. Per germline, CDR1 SEHNR and CDR2 FQNEAQ (reference sequence). The CDR3 totals 15 residues. The CDR3 bases are TGTGCCAGCAGCCCCGATAATAGCAAGGGTTACGAGCAGTACGTC. Translation gives CASSPDNSKGYEQYV.

The CDR3 reads CASSAGQGLSGNTIYF. DNA of the CDR3: TGCGCCAGCAGCGCAGGACAGGGACTCTCTGGAAACACCATATATTTT. The V gene is TRBV5-1, the J gene TRBJ1-3; 8 bases map to TRBD1. The CDR3 length is 16 residues. V lost 4 bases to trimming and J lost 0 bases; unmatched junction nucleotides: 6. Germline assignment: CDR1 SGHRS and CDR2 YFSETQ.

The chain links TRBV7-9 to TRBJ2-3, with a weak D call TRBD1 (5 bases). The CDR3 loop spans 18 amino acids. Trimming removed 5 bases at V and 2 bases at J, with 23 bases between. CDR1 SEHNR and CDR2 FQNEAQ come from the germline V gene (reference sequence). The CDR3 DNA reads TGTGCCAGCAGCATACCCAAGATGGGGCAGTGGGCCACAGATACGCAGTATTTT. The encoded protein is CASSIPKMGQWATDTQYF.